This passage covers 13 T cell receptor beta chains from one sample sequenced in a study of PD-L1 blockade in urothelial cancer. Sequencing was performed with immunoSEQ multiplex PCR; in TCRdb, only in-frame clones are kept and a portion is missing. The repertoire includes fewer than 90,000 clones, more than 85% of them detected once, and more than 0.85% sits in the top ten. Time point given: peripheral blood 6 weeks after treatment start. This material consisted of PBMCs, taken around atezolizumab (anti-PD-L1) treatment. The source is an elderly woman with urothelial cancer.

This clone was observed a single time. The chain joins TRBV10-2 to TRBJ1-3, with 7 bases lining up with TRBD1. Per germline, CDR1 WSHSY and CDR2 SAAADI. Trimming took 4 bases from V and 4 from J; bases not matched to a gene: 4. The CDR3 totals 14 residues. CDR3 amino acids: CASSATDRGNTIYF. In DNA, the CDR3 is TGCGCCAGCAGTGCCACGGACAGGGGAAACACCATATATTTT.

The chain combines TRBV7-2 with TRBJ2-3; D remains ambiguous. Germline CDR1 is SGHTA and CDR2 is FQGNSA. With 6 bases removed from V and 0 bases from J, the gap between germline ends came to 13 bases. The length of the CDR3 is 15 residues. CDR3 in amino acids: CASRQQLTSTDTQYF. Written as DNA, the CDR3 is TGTGCCAGCAGACAACAGTTAACTAGCACAGATACGCAGTATTTT. The full variable domain, its missing parts supplied by reference TRBV7-2 and TRBJ2-3, is GAGVSQSPSNKVTEKGKDVELRCDPISGHTALYWYRQSLGQGLEFLIYFQGNSAPDKSGLPSDRFSAERTGGSVSTLTIQRTQQEDSAVYLCASRQQLTSTDTQYFGPGTRLTVL.

The chain uses TRBV27 and TRBJ1-5; 7 nucleotides align to TRBD1. From germline, CDR1 is MNHEY and CDR2 SMNVEV (reference sequence). With 2 bases clipped from V and 6 bases from J, the junction kept 7 bases outside the gene matches. The CDR3 contains 15 residues. CDR3 region: CASSLMGTVGQPQHF. The CDR3 bases are TGTGCCAGCAGTTTAATGGGGACAGTGGGTCAGCCCCAGCATTTT.

V is TRBV5-4 and J is TRBJ2-7; 7 bases align to TRBD2. The CDR3 consists of 16 residues. Trimming took 4 bases from V and 4 from J; bases not matched to a gene: 14. Germline values: CDR1 SGHNT, CDR2 YYREEE (reference sequence). In DNA form, the CDR3 reads TGTGCCAGCAGCCCAATGCGGGGGAGCGGGGAGTACGAGCAGTACTTC. This sequence encodes CASSPMRGSGEYEQYF.

This chain connects TRBV9 to TRBJ2-1; 11 nucleotides align to TRBD2. The CDR3 contains 15 residues. Germline V gene lookup returns CDR1 SGDLS and CDR2 YYNGEE. The trim removed 3 bases at V and 4 bases at J, leaving 3 bases unmatched. CDR3 amino acids: CASSARLAGYNEQFF. The CDR3 coding sequence is TGTGCCAGCAGCGCCCGACTAGCGGGATACAATGAGCAGTTCTTC.

The rearrangement joins TRBV19 to TRBJ2-3; a possible D gene is TRBD1 (5 bases). The ends were cut back, 7 bases at V and 0 bases at J, with 11 bases in the middle. Germline V CDR1 and CDR2: LNHDA, SQIVND (reference sequence). The CDR3 loop spans 14 amino acids. CDR3 sequence (DNA): TGTGCCAGTAAACAGGACGCTAGCACAGATACGCAGTATTTT. Translating gives CASKQDASTDTQYF. Full variable domain (remainder filled in from reference TRBV19 and TRBJ2-3): DGGITQSPKYLFRKEGQNVTLSCEQNLNHDAMYWYRQDPGQGLRLIYYSQIVNDFQKGDIAEGYSVSREKKESFPLTVTSAQKNPTAFYLCASKQDASTDTQYFGPGTRLTVL.

This clone has only one observation. The CDR3 here is CASSPLTGMADTQYF. CDR3 nucleotides: TGTGCCAGCAGCCCCCTGACGGGAATGGCAGATACGCAGTATTTT. The chain links TRBV14 to TRBJ2-3; tentatively, D is TRBD2 (5 bases). CDR1 and CDR2 (germline): SGHDN, FVKESK. V lost 4 bases, J lost 4 bases, and 15 bases lay in between. The CDR3 consists of 15 residues. The full variable domain, completed using reference TRBV14 and TRBJ2-3, is EAGVTQFPSHSVIEKGQTVTLRCDPISGHDNLYWYRRVMGKEIKFLLHFVKESKQDESGMPNNRFLAERTGGTYSTLKVQPAELEDSGVYFCASSPLTGMADTQYFGPGTRLTVL.

The chain employs TRBV19 and TRBJ2-7, with D uncertain. The CDR3 contains 15 residues. Germline V gene lookup returns CDR1 LNHDA and CDR2 SQIVND (reference sequence). Trimming shortened V by 8 bases and J by 1 base, and 18 bases separated the two germline ends. This chain's CDR3 is CASALSPRQSYEQYF. CDR3 coding DNA: TGTGCCAGTGCCCTTTCCCCGCGGCAGTCCTACGAGCAGTACTTC.

The chain is built from TRBV5-1 and TRBJ1-1, with 9 bases identical to TRBD1. The junction had 6 bases not matched to a gene; V was cut back by 3 bases and J by 3 bases. Germline CDR1 and CDR2: SGHRS and YFSETQ. CDR3 length equals 15 residues. CDR3 in amino acids: CASSSSTGGDTEAFF. Here the CDR3 DNA reads TGCGCCAGCAGCTCCTCGACAGGGGGAGACACTGAAGCTTTCTTT.

The chain is built from TRBV5-5 and TRBJ1-5; 8 positions agree with TRBD1. The J segment lost 8 bases and the V segment lost 4 bases, leaving 8 bases of the junction unmatched. The germline CDR1 and CDR2 sequences are SGHKS and YYEKEE (reference sequence). The CDR3 totals 14 residues. The CDR3 DNA reads as TGTGCCAGCAGCCCGGACAGGGTGATTGAGCCCCAGCATTTT. It translates to CASSPDRVIEPQHF. Drawing the rest from reference TRBV5-5 and TRBJ1-5, the complete variable domain is DAGVTQSPTHLIKTRGQQVTLRCSPISGHKSVSWYQQVLGQGPQFIFQYYEKEERGRGNFPDRFSARQFPNYSSELNVNALLLGDSALYLCASSPDRVIEPQHFGDGTRLSIL.

This clone was recorded once. This rearrangement joins TRBV2 to TRBJ1-1; D gene uncertain. This CDR3 is built from 15 residues. Germline CDR1 is SNHLY and CDR2 is FYNNEI. Trimming pared 8 bases from V and 2 bases from J, leaving 18 bases between. CDR3 sequence (DNA): TGTGCCAGCGACGGTAAAGGCCTACTAAACACTGAAGCTTTCTTT. Its translation is CASDGKGLLNTEAFF.

This chain connects TRBV11-2 to TRBJ1-6; possible D gene TRBD1, 6 bases. This CDR3 spans 15 amino acids. V gave up 4 bases and J gave up 6 bases, with 13 bases separating them. Per the germline V gene, CDR1 is SGHAT and CDR2 is FQNNGV. DNA for the CDR3: TGTGCCAGCAGCTGGCAACAGGGCGGTAATTCACCCCTCCACTTT. Protein sequence: CASSWQQGGNSPLHF.

The V gene is TRBV6-1, the J gene TRBJ2-1; 9 nucleotides agree with TRBD2. The CDR3 totals 14 residues. The V gene's germline CDR1 is MNHNS and CDR2 SASEGT. V dropped 8 bases and J dropped 6; count of bases not matched to a gene: 8. Here the CDR3 DNA reads TGTGCCAGCGGTAGCGGGAGAAGTGGCAATGAGCAGTTCTTC. Its translation: CASGSGRSGNEQFF.